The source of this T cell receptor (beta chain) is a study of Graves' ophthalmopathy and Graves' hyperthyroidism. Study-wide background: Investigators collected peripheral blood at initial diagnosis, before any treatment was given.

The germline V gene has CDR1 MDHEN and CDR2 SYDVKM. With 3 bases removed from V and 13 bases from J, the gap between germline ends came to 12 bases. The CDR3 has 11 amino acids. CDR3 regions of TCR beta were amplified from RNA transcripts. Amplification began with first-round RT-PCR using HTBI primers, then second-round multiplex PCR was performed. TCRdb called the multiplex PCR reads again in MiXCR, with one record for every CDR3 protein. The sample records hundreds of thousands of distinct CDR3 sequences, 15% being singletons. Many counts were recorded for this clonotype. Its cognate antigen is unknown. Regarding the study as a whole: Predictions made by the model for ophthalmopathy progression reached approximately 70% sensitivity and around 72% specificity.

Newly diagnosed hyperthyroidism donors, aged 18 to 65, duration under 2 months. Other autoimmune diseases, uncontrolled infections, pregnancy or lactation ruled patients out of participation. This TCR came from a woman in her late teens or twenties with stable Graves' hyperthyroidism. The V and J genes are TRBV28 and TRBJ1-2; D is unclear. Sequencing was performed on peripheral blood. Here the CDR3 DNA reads TGTGCCAGCAGTTTTATAGGGAGCTTCACCTTC. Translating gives CASSFIGSFTF.